This T cell receptor (beta chain) is drawn from a study of blood T cell repertoires in COVID-19 (TCRdb year 2020). General notes on the study: Samples from collaborators originated in the United States, Italy and Spain and spanned both the acute and convalescent phases of COVID-19. The prospective study material was composed of cDNA or gDNA derived from T cells, B-cell-depleted T cells, or PBMCs. Subjects who had been exposed to COVID-19, were actively infected with it, or had recovered from it provided the deeply sampled blood TCRbeta repertoires that made up the dataset. A freely available public database, intended as a resource for researchers studying the immune response to SARS-CoV-2, is where the repertoires were released. Samples were obtained from the ongoing ImmuneRACE study (first 160 participants) and from about 1,300 subjects provided by 6 global collaborators. The sample metadata nearly always contained a de-identified subject ID, COVID-19 status, age in years and sex. Where available, HLA class I and class II types were taken from metadata supplied by the sample provider and were not determined by assay-based typing. What the authors observed across the whole study: Clinical and demographic metadata were provided uncurated, with the amount varying by source and participant.

The germline V gene (reference sequence) sets CDR1 to SGHKS and CDR2 to YYEKEE. V is pared back by 4 bases and J by 7 bases, with 14 bases lying between the germline termini. Inclusive of the bounding cysteine and phenylalanine, the CDR3 is 14 residues long. Here the CDR3 DNA is all that survives: 42 bases in frame from base 1. TCRbeta CDR3 regions were amplified from genomic DNA by means of the immunoSEQ Assay, a bias-controlled multiplex PCR. The authors' pipeline ran thus. The number of nucleated cells in each sample was estimated from the amplification of reference gene primers within the assay. To quantify the absolute abundance of each unique TCRbeta CDR3 rearrangement, sequence reads were collapsed and filtered. For each sample, productive Simpson clonality was calculated as the square root of Simpson's diversity index over productive rearrangements. The immuneACCESS repertoire file appears here via TCRdb, limited to in-frame rearrangements. These files lack a portion of the clones; in checked studies, under half of the deficit traces to unresolved V genes, and the cause of the others is not known. The V and J calls and clone size come from that table; D and trimming were worked out from the DNA. The table for this sample lists roughly 200,000 clones; around 87% of them were counted only once. Together, the top ten hold less than 3.5% of the sample.

Each collaborating institution followed its own protocols to collect whole blood in K2EDTA tubes. For TCRbeta analysis, collaborator samples were shipped as frozen whole blood, as isolated PBMCs, or as DNA extracted from either sample type. On this clone: Its cognate antigen has yet to be identified. Qualities for individual bases were not recorded, and no much larger clone is one base off.

The rearrangement combines TRBV5-5 with TRBJ1-4; the D gene is not confidently resolved. Source material: peripheral blood. The origin of this receptor is a woman aged 25 to 39 with active or convalescent COVID-19. The nucleotide sequence reads as follows: TGTGCCAGCAGCCCCTCGACCGGGAGTGAAAAACTGTTTTTT. Translated, this gives CASSPSTGSEKLFF.